This T cell receptor beta chain was sequenced during a study of regulatory T cells in long-lasting Graves disease. Overall study findings and caveats: Possibly, too few samples lowered accuracy.

Combining iRepertoire HTBI primers with Arm-PCR of CDR3 regions, the authors built TCR beta libraries. Original methodology: Identification across samples found approximately 60 TRBV and 12 to 15 TRBJ segments. One entry per CDR3 protein, called by TCRdb with MiXCR from the multiplex PCR reads. TCRdb's processing, not the study's, gives the V and J calls here. The table lists some 220,000 distinct CDR3 sequences, less than 20% of them singletons, with about 10% in the top ten. Only a few counts were recorded for this clonotype. What it binds is not known. Germline V gives CDR1 DFQATT, CDR2 SNEGSKA (reference sequence). V shed 7 bases, J shed 4 bases, and the junction held 10 bases outside the gene matches. The CDR3 is 15 residues long. Time point noted: newly diagnosed GD, antithyroid drugs for less than 3 months. Researchers made the TCR library from RNA that was extracted from PBMCs. These data also formed part of another study, on T cells in Graves' hyperthyroidism and ophthalmopathy.

The sequenced sample was peripheral blood mononuclear cells (PBMCs), obtained at new diagnosis, from a patient treated with antithyroid drugs. This chain connects TRBV20-1 to TRBJ2-1; 10 bases fit TRBD2. The TCR comes from a woman aged 25-40 years with Graves disease. CDR3 sequence: CSVKPRTSGYNEQFF. CDR3 DNA: TGCAGTGTCAAACCCCGGACTAGCGGATACAATGAGCAGTTCTTC.